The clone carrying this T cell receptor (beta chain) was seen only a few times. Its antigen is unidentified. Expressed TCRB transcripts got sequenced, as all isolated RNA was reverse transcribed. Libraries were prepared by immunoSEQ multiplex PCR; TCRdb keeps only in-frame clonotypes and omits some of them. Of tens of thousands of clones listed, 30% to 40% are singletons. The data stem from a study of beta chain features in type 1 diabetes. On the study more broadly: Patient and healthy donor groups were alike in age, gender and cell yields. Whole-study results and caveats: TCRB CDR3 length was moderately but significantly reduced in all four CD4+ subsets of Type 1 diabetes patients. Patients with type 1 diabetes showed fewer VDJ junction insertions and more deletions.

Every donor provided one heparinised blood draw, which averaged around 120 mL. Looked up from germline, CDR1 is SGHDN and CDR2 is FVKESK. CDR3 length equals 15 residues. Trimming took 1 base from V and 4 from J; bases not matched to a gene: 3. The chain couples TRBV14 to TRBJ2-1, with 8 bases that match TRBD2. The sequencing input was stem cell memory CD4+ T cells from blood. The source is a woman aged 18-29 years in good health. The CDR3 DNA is TGTGCCAGCAGCCAAGGGACTAGCCGATACAATGAGCAGTTCTTC. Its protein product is CASSQGTSRYNEQFF.